This T cell receptor beta chain came from a study of T cell repertoires in cytomegalovirus infection. TCRdb itself ran the reads through MiXCR, one entry per CDR3 protein. The table records under 150,000 distinct CDR3 sequences, approximately 24% of them present only once. V trimming: 6 bases; J trimming: 0 bases; junction bases outside the gene matches: 15. This CDR3 has 19 residues. From germline, CDR1 is MNHEY and CDR2 SVGEGT. On this clonotype itself: Its antigen is currently unknown.

General observations from the study: Based on cumulative public TCR beta family frequency, carriers of CMV plus the relevant HLA were identified.

The rearrangement links TRBV6-2 or TRBV6-3 to TRBJ2-3, with TRBD2 matching 10 bases. Sequenced sample: PBMCs, sequenced either directly or after in vitro stimulation (not recorded which). The source of this sequence is a human donor in good health (CMV status not recorded). Some clones in this sample may be carry-over from other donors' samples. DNA of the CDR3: TGTGCCAGCAGCTACGATAGCGGGAGGCCCCATCCTAGCACAGATACGCAGTATTTT. As protein: CASSYDSGRPHPSTDTQYF.